What follows describes a single T cell receptor (beta chain). There is no known antigen for this receptor. No clone much larger than this one lies a single base away; base qualities are absent. Relative to germline, V is missing 2 bases and J is missing 5 bases, with 12 bases of the junction outside any gene match. Looking up the germline V gene (reference sequence) yields CDR1 SGHNT and CDR2 YYREEE. Including cysteine and phenylalanine, the CDR3 has 16 amino acids. The read is trimmed to its CDR3 DNA, 48 bases read in frame from base 1. Collaborating institutions collected whole blood in K2EDTA tubes following their own protocols. For TCRbeta analysis, collaborator samples were shipped as frozen whole blood, as isolated PBMCs, or as DNA extracted from either sample type. This sample stems from a study of blood T cell repertoires in COVID-19 (dated by TCRdb to 2020 to 2021). The study in broad terms: Collaborator samples came from the United States, Italy and Spain and covered acute and convalescent phases of COVID-19. The prospective study material was composed of cDNA or gDNA derived from T cells, B-cell-depleted T cells, or PBMCs. Deeply sampled blood TCRbeta repertoires from subjects exposed to, actively infected with, or recovered from COVID-19 were included in the dataset. The repertoires were released in a freely available public database intended as a resource for research on the immune response to SARS-CoV-2. Samples came from the ongoing ImmuneRACE study (first 160 participants) plus 1,254 subjects from 6 global collaborators. The sample metadata nearly always contained a de-identified subject ID, COVID-19 status, age in years and sex. Where available, HLA class I and class II types were taken from metadata supplied by the sample provider and were not determined by assay-based typing.

TCRbeta CDR3 regions were amplified from genomic DNA using the immunoSEQ Assay, a bias-controlled multiplex PCR. The published analysis was carried out like this. Nucleated cell counts per sample were estimated from amplification of reference gene primers within the assay. To quantify the absolute abundance of each unique TCRbeta CDR3 rearrangement, sequence reads were collapsed and filtered. For each sample, productive Simpson clonality was calculated by taking the square root of Simpson's diversity index across productive rearrangements. This immuneACCESS table, as held by TCRdb, lists in-frame sequences with V and J called but not all clones. Of the missing ones, under half trace to an unresolved V gene in checked studies; the others have no known cause. Clone size and V and J calls were adopted from that table, with D and trimming inferred from the DNA. The sample yields roughly 120,000 clones; 80% to 90% were counted once. The ten largest clones represent roughly 7.7% of the sample.

Points the paper makes about the study in general: How much clinical and demographic metadata was included differed by source and by participant, and the metadata was provided uncurated.

The sequenced sample consisted of peripheral blood. This chain joins TRBV5-4 to TRBJ1-1, with 7 bases matching TRBD1. This receptor was identified in a woman older than 75 with active or convalescent COVID-19. DNA sequence: TGTGCCAGCAGCTTACCGATAGGGGGCGAAAGAACTGAAGCTTTCTTT. Its protein product is CASSLPIGGERTEAFF.